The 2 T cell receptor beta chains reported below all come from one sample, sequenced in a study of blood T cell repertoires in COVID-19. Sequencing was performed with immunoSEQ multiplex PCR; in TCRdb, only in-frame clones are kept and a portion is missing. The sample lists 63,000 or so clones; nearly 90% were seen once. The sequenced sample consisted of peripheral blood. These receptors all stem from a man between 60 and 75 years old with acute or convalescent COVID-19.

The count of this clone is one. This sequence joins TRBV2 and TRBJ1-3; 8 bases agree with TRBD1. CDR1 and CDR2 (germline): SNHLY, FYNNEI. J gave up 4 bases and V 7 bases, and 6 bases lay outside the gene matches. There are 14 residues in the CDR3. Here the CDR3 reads CASTSTGEGNTIYF. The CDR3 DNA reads TGTGCCAGCACATCGACAGGGGAAGGAAACACCATATATTTT. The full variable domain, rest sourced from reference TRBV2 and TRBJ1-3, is EPEVTQTPSHQVTQMGQEVILRCVPISNHLYFYWYRQILGQKVEFLVSFYNNEISEKSEIFDDQFSVERPDGSNFTLKIRSTKLEDSAMYFCASTSTGEGNTIYFGEGSWLTVV.

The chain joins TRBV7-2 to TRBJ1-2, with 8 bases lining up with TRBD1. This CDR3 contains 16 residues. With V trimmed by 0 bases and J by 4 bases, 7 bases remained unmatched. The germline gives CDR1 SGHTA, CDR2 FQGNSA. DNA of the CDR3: TGTGCCAGCAGCTTAGCCCAGGGGGCGTCCCCCTATGGCTACACCTTC. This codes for CASSLAQGASPYGYTF.